The 25 T cell receptor beta chains listed next were all sequenced from one sample in a study of blood T cell repertoires in COVID-19. Method: immunoSEQ multiplex PCR; TCRdb's copy keeps in-frame clones and lacks some. There are some 330,000 clones in the sample; about 90% occur only once, and approximately 2% lies in the top ten. The source material was peripheral blood. All receptors come from a woman aged 25 to 39 with COVID-19, enrolled during active disease.

J is TRBJ2-3 and V is TRBV9; 7 bases match TRBD1. With 3 bases clipped from V and 1 base from J, the junction kept 8 bases outside the gene matches. CDR3 length equals 16 residues. The germline V gene has CDR1 SGDLS and CDR2 YYNGEE. CDR3 protein: CASSASTGIGTDTQYF. CDR3 DNA: TGTGCCAGCAGCGCCTCGACAGGGATCGGCACAGATACGCAGTATTTT.

The V and J genes are TRBV4-2 and TRBJ1-6; tentative D call: TRBD1 (6 bases). CDR1 is LGHNA, CDR2 YNFKEQ, per germline. CDR3 size: 17 residues. V was pared by 0 bases and J by 5 bases, with 14 bases between. In DNA form, the CDR3 reads TGTGCCAGCAGCCAAGAGGACGGGGGGCTAAATAATTCACCCCTCCACTTT. Its protein product is CASSQEDGGLNNSPLHF.

The rearrangement uses TRBV5-1 and TRBJ1-2, with 9 bases identical to TRBD1. J gave up 7 bases and V 0 bases, and 10 bases lay outside the gene matches. The CDR3 contains 16 residues. Germline assignment: CDR1 SGHRS and CDR2 YFSETQ. The CDR3 DNA follows: TGCGCCAGCAGCTTGGCATGGGGACAGGGTGATTCTGGCTACACCTTC. It is translated as CASSLAWGQGDSGYTF.

As concerns this clone: This sample includes further DNA sequences coding for the same CDR3. The J gene is TRBJ2-3, the V gene TRBV18; 7 bases are shared with TRBD1. The CDR3 is 16 amino acids. The V and J ends lost 4 bases and 1 base, in that order; junction bases with no gene match: 8. Looked up from germline, CDR1 is KGHSH and CDR2 is LQKENI. CDR3 bases: TGTGCCAGCTCACAACAGAGAGGGGGCCGCACAGATACGCAGTATTTT. This codes for CASSQQRGGRTDTQYF. Based on the CDR3 plus reference TRBV18 and TRBJ2-3, the full variable domain is NAGVMQNPRHLVRRRGQEARLRCSPMKGHSHVYWYRQLPEEGLKFMVYLQKENIIDESGMPKERFSAEFPKEGPSILRIQQVVRGDSAAYFCASSQQRGGRTDTQYFGPGTRLTVL.

The chain recombines TRBV3-1 (or the pseudogene TRBV3-2) with TRBJ1-6; D uncertain. CDR3 length: 13 residues. The ends were cut back, 4 bases at V and 8 bases at J, with 9 bases in the middle. The germline V gene has CDR1 LGHDT and CDR2 YNNKEL (reference sequence). This chain's CDR3 is CASSLRRHSPLHF. CDR3 DNA: TGTGCCAGCAGCCTGAGGAGGCATTCACCCCTCCACTTT.

CDR3 DNA: TGTGCCAGCAGTTTACAGGGACAACCGACTTGGGGGTATGGCTACACCTTC. Translating gives CASSLQGQPTWGYGYTF. The chain recombines TRBV28 with TRBJ1-2; tentative D call: TRBD1 (6 bases). V shed 2 bases and J shed 5 bases, with 21 bases lying between them. Germline assignment: CDR1 MDHEN and CDR2 SYDVKM. This CDR3 contains 17 residues.

The V and J genes are TRBV2 and TRBJ2-7; 12 bases fit TRBD2. The CDR3 is made up of 16 amino acids. Germline assignment: CDR1 SNHLY and CDR2 FYNNEI. Losses at the gene ends were 6 bases for V and 7 bases for J; bases not matched to a gene: 13. CDR3 nucleotides: TGTGCCAGCAGAGTCCCTAGCGGGGGGGCCTTGGGGGAGCAGTACGTC. Translated: CASRVPSGGALGEQYV.

This clone was detected only a few times. The chain combines TRBV6-5 with TRBJ1-4; D call uncertain. The CDR3 spans 14 residues. Germline CDR1 and CDR2: MNHEY and SVGAGI. The V and J ends lost 0 bases and 7 bases respectively, with 9 bases between them. The CDR3 DNA sequence: TGTGCCAGCAGTTACTCGAGGCAAGCTGAAAAACTGTTTTTT. Its protein product is CASSYSRQAEKLFF.

The V gene is TRBV2, the J gene TRBJ1-2, with a tentative D call TRBD1 (6 bases). V lost 7 bases, J lost 0 bases, and 12 bases lay in between. The CDR3 is made up of 14 amino acids. CDR1 is SNHLY and CDR2 is FYNNEI in the germline V gene. CDR3 region: CASTGQRTNYGYTF. In nucleotides, the CDR3 is TGTGCCAGCACCGGACAGCGGACTAACTATGGCTACACCTTC.

The chain carries TRBV5-5 and TRBJ2-7; 8 bases agree with TRBD1. The germline V gene has CDR1 SGHKS and CDR2 YYEKEE (reference sequence). The CDR3 loop spans 15 amino acids. Trimming cost V 0 bases and J 6 bases; bases outside gene matches: 8. This CDR3 is CASSLVWQGASEQYV. CDR3 nucleotides: TGTGCCAGCAGCTTGGTTTGGCAGGGGGCTAGCGAGCAGTACGTC.

This sequence joins TRBV5-1 and TRBJ2-3, with a possible D match to TRBD1 (5 bases). The CDR3 has 12 residues. Germline lookup yields CDR1 SGHRS and CDR2 YFSETQ. Trimming stripped 4 bases from V and 3 bases from J, with 6 bases between. DNA for the CDR3: TGCGCCAGCAGCCGGACAACAGATACGCAGTATTTT. Residues: CASSRTTDTQYF.

The chain has TRBV7-2 and TRBJ1-6; 11 bases are shared with TRBD1. Germline CDR1 is SGHTA and CDR2 is FQGNSA. J lost 7 bases, V lost 5 bases, and 7 bases had no gene match. This CDR3 region has 16 residues. The CDR3 reads CASSPHRTGGNSPLHF. The CDR3 region has the DNA TGTGCCAGCAGCCCGCACCGGACAGGGGGCAATTCACCCCTCCACTTT.

The chain recombines TRBV2 with TRBJ1-5, with TRBD1 identical over 7 bases. From germline, CDR1 is SNHLY and CDR2 FYNNEI. V shed 5 bases and J 1 base; nucleotides not matched to a gene: 2. The CDR3 consists of 14 residues. CDR3: CASSSQGSNQPQHF. The CDR3 DNA sequence: TGTGCCAGCAGTTCACAGGGGAGCAATCAGCCCCAGCATTTT.

The genes are TRBV7-4 and TRBJ2-7, with D tentatively TRBD1 (6 bases). Germline V gene data show CDR1 as SGHVT and CDR2 as SQSDAQ. CDR3 size: 15 residues. V was trimmed by 1 base and J by 3 bases, leaving 13 bases between them. CDR3: CASSLVLGRGYEQYV. CDR3 nucleotide sequence: TGTGCCAGCAGCTTAGTTTTGGGCAGGGGCTACGAGCAGTACGTC.

The rearrangement links TRBV7-9 to TRBJ2-2; no clear D. The CDR3 spans 14 residues. V was clipped by 1 base and J by 4 bases, with 7 bases between them. The germline V gene has CDR1 SEHNR and CDR2 FQNEAQ (reference sequence). The CDR3 spells CASSLGQLTGELFF. The CDR3 DNA sequence: TGTGCCAGCAGCTTAGGACAACTCACCGGGGAGCTGTTTTTT.

This chain uses TRBV3-1 (or the pseudogene TRBV3-2) with TRBJ1-6, with 7 bases identical to TRBD1. The CDR3 contains 15 residues. CDR1 and CDR2 (germline): LGHDT, YNNKEL (reference sequence). Losses at the gene ends were 1 base for V and 8 bases for J; bases not matched to a gene: 5. CDR3 protein: CASSQALQGYSPLHF. CDR3 nucleotides: TGTGCCAGCAGCCAAGCCCTACAGGGGTATTCACCCCTCCACTTT.

This chain connects TRBV11-3 to TRBJ2-7; 7 positions agree with TRBD2. The germline V gene has CDR1 SGHNT and CDR2 YENEEA. Losses at the gene ends were 4 bases for V and 5 bases for J; bases not matched to a gene: 8. This CDR3 comprises 14 residues. Written as DNA, the CDR3 is TGTGCCAGCAGCTCGAGCCGGGAGGCGGACGAGCAGTACTTC. It encodes CASSSSREADEQYF.

In this sample, this clone turned up a few times. The rearrangement joins TRBV3-1 (or the pseudogene TRBV3-2) to TRBJ1-2; TRBD1 is a possible D gene (6 bases). Germline CDR1 is LGHDT and CDR2 is YNNKEL (reference sequence). With 4 bases removed from V and 6 bases from J, the gap between germline ends came to 15 bases. This CDR3 comprises 14 residues. The CDR3 region has the DNA TGTGCCAGCAGCCTCTCTGGGGGGGGCGATGGCTACACCTTC. This sequence encodes CASSLSGGGDGYTF.

The rearrangement uses TRBV15 and TRBJ1-2; D gene ambiguous. Germline loops: CDR1 LNHNV, CDR2 YYDKDF (reference sequence). The V and J ends lost 1 base and 1 base respectively, with 10 bases between them. This CDR3 is built from 15 residues. CDR3 amino acids: CATSRGGEGNYGYTF. The CDR3 bases are TGTGCCACCAGCAGAGGTGGCGAGGGTAACTATGGCTACACCTTC.

This rearrangement joins TRBV7-9 to TRBJ1-1; no firm D call. V lost 6 bases and J lost 8, with 13 bases in between. The CDR3 is 12 amino acids. Germline V gene lookup returns CDR1 SEHNR and CDR2 FQNEAQ (reference sequence). CDR3 region: CASSPREGEAFF. CDR3 bases: TGTGCCAGCAGTCCCCGGGAAGGAGAAGCTTTCTTT.

The chain is built from TRBV6-1 and TRBJ2-1; D is perhaps TRBD2 (6 bases). The germline V gene encodes CDR1 MNHNS and CDR2 SASEGT. V lost 3 bases, J lost 8 bases, and 14 bases lay in between. This CDR3 is 14 amino acids long. CDR3 bases: TGTGCCAGCAGTGACGGGGGAAGTAAGGATGAGCAGTTCTTC. Its protein is CASSDGGSKDEQFF.

A few counts support this clone. The chain combines TRBV6-6 with TRBJ1-3, with TRBD1 identical over 7 bases. V gave up 2 bases and J gave up 1 base; unmatched junction bases: 2. This CDR3 is 15 amino acids long. Germline-derived CDR1 and CDR2 are MNHNY and SVGAGI (reference sequence). CDR3 protein: CASSYDRASGNTIYF. The CDR3 DNA is TGTGCCAGCAGTTACGACAGGGCGTCTGGAAACACCATATATTTT.

The rearrangement uses TRBV20-1 and TRBJ2-1, with D unresolved. Deletions cut 3 bases from V and 8 bases from J, with 14 bases between. This CDR3 spans 13 amino acids. Germline values: CDR1 DFQATT, CDR2 SNEGSKA (reference sequence). In DNA form, the CDR3 reads TGCAGTGCTAGTTCTATGGTACGATATGAGCAGTTCTTC. Translation: CSASSMVRYEQFF.

This chain uses TRBV29-1 with TRBJ2-5; 7 bases fit TRBD1. CDR1 SQVTM and CDR2 ANQGSEA come from the germline V gene. This CDR3 comprises 11 residues. The junction had 0 bases not matched to a gene; V was cut back by 3 bases and J by 5 bases. CDR3 nucleotide sequence: TGCAGCGTTGAGGACAGGGAGACCCAGTACTTC. Residues: CSVEDRETQYF.

V usage is TRBV5-4 and J usage is TRBJ2-2; D possibly corresponds to TRBD1 (5 bases). CDR1 and CDR2 (germline): SGHNT, YYREEE (reference sequence). Trimming pared 4 bases from V and 5 bases from J, leaving 15 bases between. CDR3 size: 15 residues. CDR3 amino acids: CASSPRQGETGELFF. For the CDR3, the DNA is TGTGCCAGCAGCCCCCGCCAGGGTGAAACCGGGGAGCTGTTTTTT.